This T cell receptor (beta chain) was recorded in a study of cytomegalovirus exposure and HLA in healthy donors (dated by TCRdb to 2017 to 2019). Notes on the research overall: According to an earlier analysis of 587 of the donors, about 179 million T cells yielded roughly 110 million unique TCR beta sequences and roughly 280 Gb of sequence data. In an earlier analysis of 587 of the donors, high-throughput TCR beta sequencing was used to judge whether each TCR beta V gene segment behaved as functional or pseudogenic. Class I and class II HLA loci were covered by the typing at four-digit resolution. The later analysis used no new phenotypic data to find candidate immune exposures, relying instead on TCR beta sequences and their occurrence across donors. The number of donors typed differed by locus, with about 629-640 for A, B, C, DRB1 and DQB1, around 560 for DQA1, 600 to 610 for DPA1, and around 450 for DPB1. To predict cytomegalovirus infection status, the study brought together high-throughput TCR immunosequencing, statistical association of individual TCRs with disease status, and machine learning. Donor age, sex, ethnicity and CMV serostatus were compiled together with the repertoire data. Besides the first cohort of about 730 subjects, a separate validation cohort made up of 90 to 150 different subjects was used. Genome-wide SNP genotypes for about 55% of the roughly 670 donors were used in a later genetic analysis, which treated that subset as a discovery cohort. Among the 398 genotyped donors, under 90% belonged to the genetic ancestry cluster associated with self-reported Caucasian donors. The aim of the study was to test whether cataloging public T cell receptors could identify signatures of past pathogen exposure. The study used immunosequencing to profile the T cell repertoires of more than 650 subjects and linked those repertoires to cytomegalovirus serostatus. An early release that covered more than 550 HLA-typed donors contained approximately 300 gigabases of sequencing data and tens of millions of unique TCR sequences. To study patterns of TCR occurrence, a later analysis re-analyzed previously published TCR beta repertoires from 700 or so donors and added high-resolution HLA genotyping. All discovery cohort repertoires had been generated using a single sequencing platform. Roughly five DR-DQ haplotypes were handled as single units for association and clustering because linkage in the cohort was strong. On average, roughly 250,000 unique TCR beta nucleotide sequences were sequenced per donor among about 400 genotyped donors of the cohort, with roughly 18% of those sequences being non-productive.

Library method: the immunoSEQ multiplex PCR assay. For the multiplex PCR, a mixture combining 60 forward primers for TCR Vbeta segments and 13 reverse primers for TCR Jbeta segments was used. The CDR3 region of rearranged TCR beta genes was amplified from genomic DNA by a multiplex PCR assay. On the Illumina HiSeq System, the amplified TCR beta libraries were sequenced as 87-base-pair reads. In the original analysis: A later analysis counted tens of millions of unique TCR beta chains across the 666 repertoires, and 9 million to 14 million of these chains were shared by at least two donors. Raw reads were error-corrected and collapsed into unique sequences with a nearest-neighbor algorithm that merged closely related sequences to remove PCR and sequencing errors. V, D and J gene segments were assigned by aligning CDR3 sequences to IMGT reference sequences. For a sequence to be retained, a match of at least six nucleotides to both a V gene segment and a J gene segment was required. A rearrangement counted as productive if the CDR3 had no stop codons and remained in frame with V and J, and every other rearrangement counted as non-productive. CDR3 was defined according to IMGT convention as the region running from the second conserved V-encoded cysteine to the conserved J-encoded phenylalanine. The earlier analysis of 500 to 750 of the donors excluded any sequence lacking an unambiguous match to a single V gene segment. In an earlier analysis of 587 of the donors, V segments were called functional above 56.7% productive rearrangements and were called segregating when the between-donor standard deviation exceeded 5%. A statistical classification framework was built to diagnose cytomegalovirus status from the catalog of TCR beta chain sequences. A later analysis assigned V and J genes by comparing TCR nucleotide sequences with IMGT/GENE-DB human TR gene sequences. In a later analysis, CDR3 sequences and most-parsimonious VDJ recombination scenarios were assigned using the TCRdist pipeline. In a later analysis, every TCR beta chain was defined by the combination of its CDR3 amino acid sequence and its V-gene family, and reads without a unique V-gene family were dropped. In a later analysis, approximately 590 highly shared, low-generation-probability nucleotide sequences were removed to address suspected cross-contamination and a sequencing artifact. In a later analysis, a clonal expansion index for each public chain was calculated from normalized within-repertoire ranks of inferred template counts. Generation probabilities in a later analysis came from a VDJ recombination model fitted to out-of-frame rearrangements, and those results were checked against IGoR. Hypergeometric tests were used in a later analysis to score TCR-TCR, TCR-HLA and TCR-CMV co-occurrence, with a repertoire-size bias correction applied to the TCR pairs. False discovery rates were estimated in a later analysis by permuting HLA or CMV assignments 20 times. In a later analysis, co-occurring TCRs were grouped using DBSCAN, and TCRdist sequence similarity was added for clustering within HLA-allele-positive subsets. Co-occurrence clustering excluded repertoires with fewer than 30,000 or more than 120,000 public chains, plus five with anomalous nucleotide sharing. The table comes from immuneACCESS by way of TCRdb, which keeps in-frame sequences with V and J called. Part of the clones is missing from these tables; in studies checked, under half for an unresolved V gene and the rest for unknown reasons. Clone size and the V and J calls come from that table; the DNA yielded D and trimming. The sample table shows about 130,000 clones, and around 67% are seen once. The ten most abundant clones make up 4.3% of the sample.

The junction shows trimming of 3 bases on V and 0 bases on J, plus 9 bases between the germline ends. CDR1 and CDR2, per the germline V gene, are MGHRA and YSYEKL. From the cysteine up to the phenylalanine, the CDR3 has a length of 15 residues. Of the read, only the CDR3 DNA is kept; its 45 bases are in frame from base 1. The cohort consisted of 666 healthy bone marrow donors. All cohort members were sampled while nominally healthy, although unrecorded immune exposures were likely present. The donor was CMV seropositive and belonged to the group of over 250 seropositive cohort members. A peripheral blood sample was provided by each donor, and peripheral blood mononuclear cells were used for TCR beta sequencing. The Qiagen DNeasy Blood Extraction Kit was used to extract genomic DNA from the blood cell samples. As concerns this clone: Its antigen specificity is not known. Base qualities are not recorded, but no much larger clone differs from it by a single base.

Results and caveats for the whole study, not just this receptor: A later analysis reported that several top co-occurrence clusters appeared linked to parvovirus B19, influenza, CMV and Epstein-Barr virus. In a later analysis, most CMV-associated TCR beta chains were found to appear HLA-restricted, with HLA associations seemingly driven largely by CMV exposure. A few of the identified cytomegalovirus-associated TCR beta chains were confirmed in vitro to be specific for cytomegalovirus antigens. When HLA alleles, especially DR and DQ, strongly co-occurred, attributing TCR associations to individual alleles was difficult. According to the authors, the approach could potentially be generalized to other disease states and immunological phenotypes. Presence/absence analyses assumed roughly uniform sequencing depth across donors, an assumption that may not hold. CMV serostatus was the only immune exposure information available for the cohort. A further reported finding was that TCR beta sequences accurately predicted the HLA-A and HLA-B alleles for most subjects in the first cohort. Specific HLA alleles were associated with some 15,000 TCR beta sequences at a false discovery rate of 0.05 in a later analysis. In a later analysis, HLA-associated TCR beta chains showed more clonal expansion and lower generation probabilities than non-associated chains that were equally common. According to a later genetic analysis, donors in an Asian-associated ancestry cluster had fewer N-insertions in productive TCRs than the approximately 670-donor mean. Because some donors lacked HLA typing at each locus, the association tests relied only on the typed subset. Across donors, most TCR sequences were observed very rarely, whereas some public TCRs were present in many individuals. In a later analysis, TCR association rates were found to vary across HLA loci, with the most associated TCRs seen for DRB1 alleles and the fewest for HLA-C alleles. Broadly in line with IMGT annotations, most TCR beta V segments showed up in productive rearrangements about 90% or about 30% of the time in an earlier analysis of under 700 of the donors. This cohort had only TCR beta chains sequenced, and the lack of alpha or paired-chain data limited which features could be detected. Correlated functional status among segregating V segments might reflect linkage disequilibrium, but an unknown experimental factor could not be ruled out. Seventeen rarely observed V segments, including chromosome 9 orphons, were excluded from the earlier analysis of a few hundred of the donors because counts were too low. In both the original and validation cohorts, the classifier was reported to diagnose cytomegalovirus status with high specificity and sensitivity. In a later genetic analysis, a missense DCLRE1C variant was associated with V-gene and J-gene trimming of TCR beta chains, and the association was replicated in an independent cohort. Because the 87-base-pair reads could not distinguish some IMGT-functional V segments, including TRBV6-2 and TRBV6-3, those segments were excluded. A cluster of highly shared sequence variants was judged likely to be a technical artifact of the sequencing pipeline. In the study, some 160 TCR beta chains were listed as associated with cytomegalovirus.

This sequence originates from a man aged 18 to 29 in good health and CMV-seropositive. The sequenced sample was PBMCs. Rearrangement joined TRBV4-1 to TRBJ1-5; the D segment cannot be called with confidence. The CDR3 has the sequence CASSHHRNSNQPQHF. The DNA sequence is TGCGCCAGCAGCCACCACAGAAATAGCAATCAGCCCCAGCATTTT.